The 5 T cell receptor beta chains reported below all come from one sample, sequenced in a study of blood T cells in healthy people across ages. Together with a sample-barcoded 5' primer, a J-beta primer mix was included in a second PCR lasting about 7 to 11 cycles. TCRdb re-called the 5' RACE reads with MiXCR, one entry per CDR3 protein. The repertoire holds about 1.5 million distinct CDR3 sequences, about 42% seen once, with about 3.8% in the top ten. The sample taken for sequencing was blood. The receptor set was obtained from a woman between 18 and 30 years old in good health.

This chain joins TRBV12-3 or TRBV12-4 and TRBJ2-1; D remains ambiguous. Trimming shortened V by 1 base and J by 10 bases, and 8 bases separated the two germline ends. The CDR3 loop spans 12 amino acids. This CDR3 is CASSLGHYEQFF. DNA for the CDR3: TGTGCCAGCAGTTTAGGGCACTACGAGCAGTTCTTC.

The rearrangement uses TRBV9 and TRBJ1-1; D call uncertain. CDR1 is SGDLS and CDR2 is YYNGEE in the germline V gene. The CDR3 extends over 14 amino acids. Deletions cut 0 bases from V and 0 bases from J, with 6 bases between. The CDR3 region has the DNA TGTGCCAGCAGCGTAGCCGACCTGAACACTGAAGCTTTCTTT. Protein sequence: CASSVADLNTEAFF.

The chain links TRBV4-1 to TRBJ1-5, with D possibly being TRBD1 (6 bases). The CDR3 sequence is 13 residues long. The germline V and J ends were trimmed by 10 bases and 3 bases, with 13 bases remaining between them. Germline-derived CDR1 and CDR2 are MGHRA and YSYEKL. CDR3 region: CATGQTANQPQHF. The CDR3 DNA follows: TGCGCCACCGGACAGACCGCCAATCAGCCCCAGCATTTT.

The chain uses TRBV12-3 or TRBV12-4 and TRBJ2-3, with TRBD1 matching 9 bases. After removal of 5 bases from V and 5 bases from J, the junction contained 11 bases not matched to a gene. The CDR3 totals 16 residues. The CDR3 here is CASSLSPGQGQDTQYF. The CDR3 DNA sequence: TGTGCCAGCAGTCTCTCCCCGGGACAGGGCCAAGATACGCAGTATTTT.

For the CDR3, the DNA is TGCAGTGCTAGAGGACTAGCGGGGGGGCTTTTATCCTACGAGCAGTACTTC. It translates to CSARGLAGGLLSYEQYF. V and J are TRBV20-1 and TRBJ2-7; TRBD2 agrees at 14 bases. Trimming took 1 base from V and 1 from J; bases not matched to a gene: 6. The CDR3 length is 17 residues. Germline CDR1 DFQATT, CDR2 SNEGSKA (reference sequence).